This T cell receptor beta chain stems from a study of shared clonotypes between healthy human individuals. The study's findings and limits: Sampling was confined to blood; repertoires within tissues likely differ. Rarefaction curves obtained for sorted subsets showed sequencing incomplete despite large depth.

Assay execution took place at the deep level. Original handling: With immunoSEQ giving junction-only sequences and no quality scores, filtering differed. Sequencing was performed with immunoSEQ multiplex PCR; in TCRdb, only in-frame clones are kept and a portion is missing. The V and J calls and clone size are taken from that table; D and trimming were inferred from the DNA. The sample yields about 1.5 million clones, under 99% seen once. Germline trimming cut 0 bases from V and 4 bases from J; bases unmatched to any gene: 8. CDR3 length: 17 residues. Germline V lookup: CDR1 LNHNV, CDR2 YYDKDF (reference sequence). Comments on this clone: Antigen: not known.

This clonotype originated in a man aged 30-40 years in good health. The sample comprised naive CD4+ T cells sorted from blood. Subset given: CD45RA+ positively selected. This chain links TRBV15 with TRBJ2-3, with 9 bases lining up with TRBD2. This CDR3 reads CATSRDRGAGGPDTQYF. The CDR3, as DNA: TGTGCCACCAGCAGAGACCGAGGGGCGGGAGGGCCAGATACGCAGTATTTT.